These 32 T cell receptor beta chains originate from one sample sequenced in a study of cytomegalovirus exposure and HLA in healthy donors. It was with 60 Vbeta and 13 Jbeta primers that the PCR ran. The assay was immunoSEQ multiplex PCR, and TCRdb's table has in-frame clones only and misses some. In the table there are fewer than 80,000 clones, 74% of which are singletons. The source material was PBMCs. All receptors derive from a woman in her fifties or sixties in good health and CMV-seropositive.

The table lists this clone with a few counts. CDR3: CASSPTPGGAGNTIYF. CDR3 coding DNA: TGTGCCAGCAGCCCAACTCCGGGGGGCGCTGGAAACACCATATATTTT. The genes are TRBV9 and TRBJ1-3; D possibly corresponds to TRBD1 (6 bases). The germline V and J ends were trimmed by 4 bases and 2 bases, with 16 bases remaining between them. From germline, CDR1 is SGDLS and CDR2 YYNGEE. The CDR3 contains 16 residues.

The J gene is TRBJ1-2, the V gene TRBV29-1; 10 nucleotides align to TRBD1. V was clipped by 5 bases and J by 6 bases; unmatched bases: 9. The CDR3 covers 14 residues. Germline V gene sequence: CDR1 SQVTM, CDR2 ANQGSEA. CDR3 amino acids: CSVFPRGTGDGYTF. The CDR3, as DNA: TGCAGCGTTTTCCCTAGGGGGACAGGGGATGGCTACACCTTC.

The genes are TRBV6-1 and TRBJ1-3; possible D gene TRBD1, 6 bases. V was clipped by 3 bases and J by 5 bases, with 14 bases between them. CDR1 is MNHNS and CDR2 is SASEGT in the germline V gene. CDR3 length: 15 residues. The CDR3 nucleotides read TGTGCCAGCAGTGACGCAGGGGCGGGTAGAAACACCATATATTTT. Amino acids: CASSDAGAGRNTIYF.

Notes on this clone: The DNA is left out, because the CDR3 cannot be placed on it with certainty; the CDR3 is given as TCRdb lists it. J is TRBJ1-1 and V is TRBV12-5. The germline gives CDR1 LGHNT, CDR2 FRNRAP. From its first to its last residue, the CDR3 has 15 amino acids. The CDR3 sequence is CASGLGTGRGTEAFF.

The chain links TRBV6-1 to TRBJ2-5; TRBD2 agrees at 8 bases. CDR3 length: 14 amino acids. Germline V lookup: CDR1 MNHNS, CDR2 SASEGT. V shed 4 bases, J shed 5 bases, and the junction held 6 bases outside the gene matches. The CDR3 here is CASSVEAGAETQYF. For the CDR3, the DNA is TGTGCCAGCAGTGTAGAAGCGGGGGCCGAGACCCAGTACTTC.

In regard to this clone: Other DNA variants within this sample encode the same CDR3. The CDR3 spells CASGFPTTGNSNQPQHF. The CDR3 DNA sequence: TGTGCTAGTGGTTTCCCCACAACAGGGAATAGCAATCAGCCCCAGCATTTT. The V gene is TRBV12-5, the J gene TRBJ1-5; perhaps TRBD1 as D (6 bases). V lost 3 bases and J lost 0, with 15 bases in between. Germline CDR1 and CDR2: LGHNT and FRNRAP. The CDR3 has 17 amino acids.

The chain links TRBV19 to TRBJ1-1; D gene ambiguous. The CDR3 totals 13 residues. The V end was cut by 3 bases, the J end by 4 bases, with 9 bases between. Germline V CDR1 and CDR2: LNHDA, SQIVND (reference sequence). CDR3 amino acids: CASSIGGVTEAFF. CDR3 sequence (DNA): TGTGCCAGTAGTATTGGAGGAGTCACTGAAGCTTTCTTT.

The chain is built from TRBV5-5 and TRBJ1-5; D is unclear. V was clipped by 0 bases and J by 3 bases, with 10 bases between them. The CDR3 sequence is 15 residues long. Looked up from germline, CDR1 is SGHKS and CDR2 is YYEKEE (reference sequence). In nucleotides, the CDR3 is TGTGCCAGCAGCTTGGGGCCGGGGAACAATCAGCCCCAGCATTTT. Encoded protein: CASSLGPGNNQPQHF.

The V gene is TRBV30, the J gene TRBJ1-5, with 11 bases lining up with TRBD1. In germline, CDR1 is GTSNPN, CDR2 SVGIG (reference sequence). With 1 base clipped from V and 5 bases from J, the junction kept 4 bases outside the gene matches. This CDR3 spans 15 amino acids. CDR3 amino acids: CAWSGWGQGDQPQHF. Here the CDR3 DNA reads TGTGCCTGGAGTGGTTGGGGACAGGGGGATCAGCCCCAGCATTTT.

This clone showed up just a few times. V gene TRBV5-1 combines with J gene TRBJ2-7; D uncertain. The CDR3 runs 15 residues. Germline V gene lookup returns CDR1 SGHRS and CDR2 YFSETQ. Trimming stripped 6 bases from V and 5 bases from J, with 21 bases between. The CDR3 loop is CASTPGGASPNEQYF. The CDR3 coding sequence is TGCGCCAGCACCCCCGGCGGCGCCTCCCCCAACGAGCAGTACTTC.

The gene calls are TRBV7-9 and TRBJ2-2, with D unclear. The CDR3 covers 14 residues. Trimming left V 2 bases short and J 4 bases short, with 8 bases between. Germline CDR1 reads SEHNR; CDR2 reads FQNEAQ (reference sequence). The CDR3 region has the DNA TGTGCCAGCAGCTTATCCCCCGGCACCGGGGAGCTGTTTTTT. Protein sequence: CASSLSPGTGELFF. The full variable domain, its missing parts supplied by reference TRBV7-9 and TRBJ2-2, is DTGVSQNPRHKITKRGQNVTFRCDPISEHNRLYWYRQTLGQGPEFLTYFQNEAQLEKSRLLSDRFSAERPKGSFSTLEIQRTEQGDSAMYLCASSLSPGTGELFFGEGSRLTVL.

The V and J genes are TRBV18 and TRBJ1-2; TRBD1 matches at 9 bases. This CDR3 spans 15 amino acids. Germline V gene data show CDR1 as KGHSH and CDR2 as LQKENI. With 4 bases clipped from V and 5 bases from J, the junction kept 8 bases outside the gene matches. For the CDR3, the DNA is TGTGCCAGCTCACTCCCGGGACAGGGAGAATATGGCTACACCTTC. The encoded protein is CASSLPGQGEYGYTF.

This chain uses TRBV5-6 with TRBJ1-5; D remains ambiguous. Looked up from germline, CDR1 is SGHDT and CDR2 is YYEEEE. V dropped 1 base and J dropped 0 bases, with 17 bases sitting between them. This CDR3 region has 18 residues. For the CDR3, the DNA is TGTGCCAGCAGCTTGATCGTTTTCTGGGAGCATAGCAATCAGCCCCAGCATTTT. Amino acid sequence: CASSLIVFWEHSNQPQHF.

The rearrangement links TRBV9 to TRBJ2-1; TRBD2 matches 12 bases. This CDR3 region has 15 residues. Germline CDR1 SGDLS, CDR2 YYNGEE. The V and J ends lost 4 bases and 7 bases, in that order; junction bases with no gene match: 6. Here the CDR3 DNA reads TGTGCCAGCAGCACGACTAGCGGGAGCCTAAATGAGCAGTTCTTC. It specifies CASSTTSGSLNEQFF.

V gene TRBV14 combines with J gene TRBJ1-1; D remains ambiguous. This CDR3 has 11 residues. Trimming removed 4 bases at V and 8 bases at J, with 8 bases between. Germline V gene data show CDR1 as SGHDN and CDR2 as FVKESK. The DNA of the CDR3 is TGTGCCAGCAGCCCCGGGAGAGAAGCTTTCTTT. Translated, it gives CASSPGREAFF.

The chain carries TRBV18 and TRBJ1-4; 7 bases map to TRBD1. Trimming at V came to 2 bases and at J to 0 bases, leaving 3 bases not matched to a gene. Germline assignment: CDR1 KGHSH and CDR2 LQKENI. The CDR3 loop spans 16 amino acids. The CDR3, as DNA: TGTGCCAGCTCACCAAGACAGGGCGCAACTAATGAAAAACTGTTTTTT. Protein sequence: CASSPRQGATNEKLFF.

This clone has only a few counts. The chain uses TRBV6-5 and TRBJ2-1, with 9 bases fitting TRBD2. This CDR3 is built from 14 residues. The J segment lost 10 bases and the V segment lost 6 bases, leaving 10 bases of the junction unmatched. Looked up from germline, CDR1 is MNHEY and CDR2 is SVGAGI. The CDR3 here is CASRFDSGRGEQFF. The CDR3, as DNA: TGTGCCAGCAGATTTGATAGCGGGAGAGGGGAGCAGTTCTTC.

Turning to this clone: The junction departs from germline at one end; a sequencing error may be responsible. The chain employs TRBV30 and TRBJ1-1; tentative D call: TRBD1 (6 bases). Germline V lookup: CDR1 GTSNPN, CDR2 SVGIG (reference sequence). The CDR3 loop spans 12 amino acids. CDR3 nucleotides: TGTGCCTGGACTTTGGGGGCGCGTACTGCCCTCTTT. Translation: CAWTLGARTALF.

This clone was seen at least ten times. The chain employs TRBV19 and TRBJ1-1, with no clear D. The CDR3 consists of 15 residues. Germline V CDR1 and CDR2: LNHDA, SQIVND (reference sequence). V was cut by 6 bases and J by 0 bases, with 14 bases left in between. CDR3 loop: CASRPLRAVNTEAFF. The CDR3 DNA reads as TGTGCCAGTAGGCCCTTGAGGGCGGTGAACACTGAAGCTTTCTTT.

This clone was seen once. V and J are TRBV28 and TRBJ1-1; D gene ambiguous. This CDR3 comprises 12 residues. Germline assignment: CDR1 MDHEN and CDR2 SYDVKM. Deletions cut 2 bases from V and 6 bases from J, with 7 bases between. The CDR3, as DNA: TGTGCCAGCAGTTTAAAGACTTCTGAAGCTTTCTTT. Amino acids: CASSLKTSEAFF.

This chain connects TRBV9 to TRBJ2-1, with D possibly matching TRBD1 (5 bases). Per the germline V gene, CDR1 is SGDLS and CDR2 is YYNGEE. Trimming left V 2 bases short and J 8 bases short, with 11 bases between. CDR3 length equals 13 residues. The CDR3 here is CASSVMDIHEQFF. CDR3 nucleotide sequence: TGTGCCAGCAGCGTTATGGACATCCATGAGCAGTTCTTC. Full variable domain (missing parts from reference TRBV9 and TRBJ2-1): DSGVTQTPKHLITATGQRVTLRCSPRSGDLSVYWYQQSLDQGLQFLIQYYNGEERAKGNILERFSAQQFPDLHSELNLSSLELGDSALYFCASSVMDIHEQFFGPGTRLTVL.

In the case of this clone: Distinct nucleotide sequences in the sample also encode this CDR3. The chain uses TRBV7-9 and TRBJ1-5; D possibly corresponds to TRBD1 (5 bases). The CDR3 contains 13 residues. Trimming cost V 4 bases and J 5 bases, with 9 bases left between them. Germline V gives CDR1 SEHNR, CDR2 FQNEAQ (reference sequence). The chain's CDR3 is CASSSTGDQPQHF. The CDR3 DNA follows: TGTGCCAGCAGCTCGACGGGGGATCAGCCCCAGCATTTT.

The chain recombines TRBV6-5 with TRBJ1-4; D is undetermined. Looked up from germline, CDR1 is MNHEY and CDR2 is SVGAGI. V lost 3 bases to trimming and J lost 8 bases, with 13 bases between them. The CDR3 totals 14 residues. CDR3 sequence (DNA): TGTGCCAGCAGTTATCGGGTTGGTAGGGAAAAACTGTTTTTT. This codes for CASSYRVGREKLFF.

This chain uses TRBV7-8 with TRBJ2-7; 8 bases map to TRBD1. The CDR3 is 14 amino acids. After removal of 5 bases from V and 6 bases from J, the junction contained 9 bases not matched to a gene. Per germline, CDR1 SGHVS and CDR2 FQNEAQ. The CDR3 nucleotides read TGTGCCAGCAGCGTGGACAGGGCCCAAGGCGAGCAGTACTTC. It specifies CASSVDRAQGEQYF.

For this clone: Other DNA sequences within the sample encode an identical CDR3. The chain joins TRBV12-5 to TRBJ1-6; 8 nucleotides line up with TRBD1. Germline V lookup: CDR1 LGHNT, CDR2 FRNRAP. V was pared by 1 base and J by 0 bases, with 2 bases of the junction left unmatched. CDR3 size: 17 residues. CDR3 bases: TGTGCTAGTGGTTTGGGACAGGGGAACTCCTATAATTCACCCCTCCACTTT. Amino acids: CASGLGQGNSYNSPLHF.

The rearrangement uses TRBV11-3 and TRBJ2-7, with D tentatively TRBD1 (5 bases). Germline loops: CDR1 SGHNT, CDR2 YENEEA. V lost 7 bases and J 5 bases, leaving 15 bases between the germline ends. This CDR3 has 13 residues. The CDR3 loop reads CASTLGQGNEQYF. For the CDR3, the DNA is TGTGCCAGCACACTCGGGCAGGGCAACGAGCAGTACTTC. The entire variable domain, with the rest obtained from reference TRBV11-3 and TRBJ2-7, is as follows: EAGVVQSPRYKIIEKKQPVAFWCNPISGHNTLYWYLQNLGQGPELLIRYENEEAVDDSQLPKDRFSAERLKGVDSTLKIQPAELGDSAVYLCASTLGQGNEQYFGPGTRLTVT.

J is TRBJ2-3 and V is TRBV27, with 11 bases fitting TRBD2. CDR1 MNHEY and CDR2 SMNVEV come from the germline V gene (reference sequence). Trimming took 2 bases from V and 6 from J; bases not matched to a gene: 7. The CDR3 totals 16 residues. The CDR3 is CASSLRLAGGGDTQYF. CDR3 in DNA: TGTGCCAGCAGTTTAAGGTTAGCGGGAGGGGGGGATACGCAGTATTTT.

CDR3 in DNA: TGCAGCGTTGAGACTAGCGAAAGGACAGATACGCAGTATTTT. It encodes CSVETSERTDTQYF. This chain joins TRBV29-1 and TRBJ2-3; 8 bases match TRBD2. The CDR3 extends over 14 amino acids. V trimming: 3 bases; J trimming: 3 bases; junction bases outside the gene matches: 5. CDR1 SQVTM and CDR2 ANQGSEA come from the germline V gene.

The chain carries TRBV6-1 and TRBJ2-7; tentatively, D is TRBD1 (6 bases). CDR1 is MNHNS, CDR2 SASEGT, per germline. V lost 5 bases and J lost 0, with 11 bases in between. The CDR3 contains 14 residues. CDR3 sequence: CASSIQGSSYEQYF. For the CDR3, the DNA is TGTGCCAGCAGTATACAGGGTTCCTCCTACGAGCAGTACTTC.

The gene calls are TRBV30 and TRBJ2-1, with 9 bases that match TRBD1. The germline V gene has CDR1 GTSNPN and CDR2 SVGIG (reference sequence). The ends lost 2 bases at V and 5 bases at J; junction bases unmatched: 4. The CDR3 spans 14 residues. The CDR3 nucleotides are TGTGCCTGGAGTTTGGGACAGGGAGACAATGAGCAGTTCTTC. Translation: CAWSLGQGDNEQFF.

The gene calls are TRBV7-6 and TRBJ2-5; D may be TRBD2 (5 bases). The V and J ends lost 6 bases and 3 bases respectively, with 5 bases between them. Germline assignment: CDR1 SGHVS and CDR2 FNYEAQ. The CDR3 is 11 residues long. The chain's CDR3 is CASSSEETQYF. The CDR3 DNA reads as TGTGCCAGCAGTAGCGAAGAGACCCAGTACTTC. Using reference TRBV7-6 and TRBJ2-5 for the parts outside the CDR3, the full variable domain is GAGVSQSPRYKVTKRGQDVALRCDPISGHVSLYWYRQALGQGPEFLTYFNYEAQQDKSGLPNDRFSAERPEGSISTLTIQRTEQRDSAMYRCASSSEETQYFGPGTRLLVL.

The genes are TRBV7-8 and TRBJ1-3, with 8 positions matching TRBD1. The V gene's germline CDR1 is SGHVS and CDR2 FQNEAQ. The CDR3 loop spans 13 amino acids. The trim removed 8 bases at V and 2 bases at J, leaving 2 bases unmatched. This CDR3 reads CASRTGPGNTIYF. Written as DNA, the CDR3 is TGTGCCAGCCGGACAGGGCCTGGAAACACCATATATTTT.